A selection of T cell receptor beta chains follows, all from one sample in a study of T cell repertoires in cytomegalovirus infection. TCRdb reprocessed the reads via MiXCR and lists one record per CDR3 protein. The repertoire holds about 150,000 distinct CDR3 sequences, with about 20% as singletons. Specimen: PBMCs. Every receptor here comes from a human donor in good health (CMV status not recorded). Some clones in this sample may be carry-over from other donors' samples. CDR3s include the opening cysteine and the closing phenylalanine or tryptophan. The order of the fields is V gene, clone size, D gene, J gene, CDR3 protein, CDR3 DNA. The D gene is left open where the match is weak. Clone size appears in some rows only: once, few, many, or a class for an expanded clone.

>TRBV12-3/TRBV12-4|few|TRBD1|TRBJ1-4
CASSYRGGNEKLFF
TGTGCCAGCAGCTACAGGGGGGGTAATGAAAAACTGTTTTTT
>TRBV7-2|few|TRBD1|TRBJ2-7
CASSLGTGTFSGQYF
TGTGCCAGCAGCTTGGGGACAGGGACGTTCTCTGGGCAGTACTTC
>TRBV28|-|TRBD2|TRBJ2-2
CASSSAGTNTGELFF
TGTGCCAGCAGCTCAGCGGGGACGAACACCGGGGAGCTGTTTTTT
>TRBV5-4|few|-|TRBJ2-7
CASSLAESADEQYF
TGTGCCAGCAGCTTGGCCGAGTCAGCGGACGAGCAGTACTTC
>TRBV20-1|-|TRBD2|TRBJ2-7
CSAKKTSGGSYEQYF
TGCAGTGCTAAAAAGACTAGCGGGGGGTCCTACGAGCAGTACTTC
>TRBV30|-|-|TRBJ2-2
CATFRGPANTGELFF
TGTGCCACGTTTCGTGGGCCTGCGAACACCGGGGAGCTGTTTTTT
>TRBV20-1|-|TRBD1|TRBJ2-7
CSATRTGGNEQYF
TGCAGTGCTACCCGGACAGGGGGGAACGAGCAGTACTTC
>TRBV5-6|-|-|TRBJ2-1
CASSLAGTGGVHEQFF
TGTGCCAGCAGCTTGGCCGGGACTGGAGGGGTCCATGAGCAGTTCTTC
>TRBV6-5|-|TRBD1|TRBJ2-5
CASSFRQGWRETQYF
TGTGCCAGCAGTTTCCGACAGGGGTGGCGGGAGACCCAGTACTTC
>TRBV19|few|-|TRBJ1-5
CASMNSDRTNQPQHF
TGTGCCAGTATGAACTCAGACAGAACAAATCAGCCCCAGCATTTT
>TRBV5-6|-|TRBD1|TRBJ2-7
CASSLGSQGAAYERYF
TGTGCCAGCAGCTTGGGTTCACAGGGGGCGGCCTACGAGCGGTACTTC
>TRBV14|many|TRBD1|TRBJ2-7
CASSQLNRGNDEQYF
TGTGCCAGCAGCCAATTAAACAGGGGTAACGACGAGCAGTACTTC
>TRBV7-2|many|TRBD1|TRBJ2-2
CASSLGDRRTGELFF
TGTGCCAGCAGCTTAGGGGACAGACGGACCGGGGAGCTGTTTTTT
>TRBV29-1|few|-|TRBJ2-1
CSVLGRGSYNEQFF
TGCAGCGTCCTCGGGAGAGGGTCCTACAATGAGCAGTTCTTC
>TRBV5-1|-|TRBD2|TRBJ2-5
CASSEGTSGSYETQYF
TGCGCCAGCAGCGAGGGGACTAGCGGGAGCTATGAGACCCAGTACTTC
>TRBV10-2|-|TRBD1|TRBJ1-2
CASRSGGADYGYTF
TGCGCCAGCAGATCAGGGGGCGCTGACTATGGCTACACCTTC
>TRBV20-1|few|-|TRBJ2-1
CSAHNRTYTSGEQFF
TGCAGTGCCCACAATAGGACCTACACATCGGGTGAGCAGTTCTTC
>TRBV28|-|TRBD2|TRBJ2-5
CASSSVEAGAFRTQYF
TGTGCCAGCAGTTCCGTCGAAGCGGGAGCTTTTCGGACCCAGTACTTC
>TRBV7-2|-|TRBD1|TRBJ1-5
CASSLDRGYQPQHF
TGTGCCAGCAGCCTGGACAGGGGGTATCAGCCCCAGCATTTT
>TRBV9|-|-|TRBJ2-6
CASSAGPLYSGANVLTF
TGTGCCAGCAGCGCAGGGCCTCTATACTCTGGGGCCAACGTCCTGACTTTC
>TRBV4-1|-|-|TRBJ1-5
CASSQDRAGSYQPQHF
TGCGCCAGCAGCCAAGATCGGGCAGGGTCTTATCAGCCCCAGCATTTT
>TRBV29-1|-|-|TRBJ2-3
CSVRLQLTDTQYF
TGCAGCGTCAGACTCCAACTCACAGATACGCAGTATTTT
>TRBV30|-|-|TRBJ1-1
CAWSALWGLNTEAFF
TGTGCCTGGAGTGCCTTGTGGGGGCTGAACACTGAAGCTTTCTTT
>TRBV29-1|-|-|TRBJ2-3
CSVVGGGQDTQYF
TGCAGCGTTGTGGGCGGGGGCCAGGATACGCAGTATTTT
>TRBV28|few|-|TRBJ1-2
CASIGDPRNYGYTF
TGTGCCAGCATAGGGGACCCCAGGAACTATGGCTACACCTTC
>TRBV7-9|many|TRBD1|TRBJ2-7
CASSFATGTGGDEQYF
TGTGCCAGCAGCTTTGCGACCGGGACAGGGGGCGACGAGCAGTACTTC
>TRBV7-2|-|-|TRBJ2-7
CASSHGPSYEQYF
TGTGCCAGCAGCCACGGGCCCTCCTACGAGCAGTACTTC
>TRBV7-4|many|TRBD1|TRBJ1-4
CASSLARQGREKLFF
TGTGCCAGCAGCTTAGCCCGACAGGGGCGCGAAAAACTGTTTTTT
>TRBV5-6|few|TRBD1|TRBJ1-2
CASSLDGQGLYGYTF
TGTGCCAGCAGCTTGGATGGACAGGGTTTATATGGCTACACCTTC
>TRBV19|-|-|TRBJ2-7
CASSSGQPSYEQYF
TGTGCCAGTAGTAGTGGACAGCCCTCCTACGAGCAGTACTTC
>TRBV12-3/TRBV12-4|once|-|TRBJ1-1
CANSFRGMNTEAFF
TGTGCCAACAGTTTCAGGGGTATGAACACTGAAGCTTTCTTT